This TCR beta chain is drawn from a study of vaccination effects on CD4 cells after COVID-19. Study at large: The culture medium for two million PBMC per well included roughly 10 IU/ml IL-2 and 8.5 to 10 ug/ml peptides.

The CDR3 is made up of 16 amino acids. Trimming cost V 4 bases and J 1 base; bases outside gene matches: 8. CDR1 and CDR2 from the germline V gene are SGHNT and YYREEE (reference sequence). This clone turned up a few times. Its specificity is not known. At the end of roughly 9 days of culture, CD4+ T cells were isolated. This table comes from immunoSEQ multiplex PCR, and its TCRdb copy is limited to in-frame clones, with some not included. The table lists 45,000 to 60,000 clones, about 75% of them singletons. This material consisted of CD4+ T cells from PBMCs cultured without peptide, taken before COVID-19 vaccination. The genes are TRBV5-4 and TRBJ2-5; 9 bases match TRBD2. The TCR was taken from a human donor who had a prior SARS-CoV-2 infection. The CDR3 is CASSPGTSRLQETQYF. In nucleotides, the CDR3 is TGTGCCAGCAGCCCCGGGACTAGCAGACTCCAAGAGACCCAGTACTTC.